This T cell receptor beta chain was identified during a study of CXCR3-negative and CXCR3-positive naive CD8 T cells. General observations from the study: A higher hydrophobicity marked the TRB CDR3s of CXCR3-positive naive cells versus CXCR3-negative naive cells.

A note on this clonotype: The antigen is not known.

In preparing the TRB cDNA libraries, 5' RACE with UMI labels was used. TCRdb re-called the 5' RACE reads and shows each CDR3 protein once, DNA omitted. This sample contains roughly 50,000 distinct CDR3 sequences. The sample consisted of naive CXCR3+ CD8+ T cells from blood. This sample's subset: CD45RO-CCR7+CD27+CD95- naive CD8+ T cells expressing CXCR3 (TNR3+). The TCR originated in a human donor in good health. Some clones in this sample may be carry-over from other donors' samples.

CDR3: CASSPLAGGLEQYF. The V call is TRBV12-3 or TRBV12-4, the J call TRBJ2-7; TCRdb's assignment of TRBD2 cannot be checked, as there is no DNA. This CDR3 region has 14 residues.